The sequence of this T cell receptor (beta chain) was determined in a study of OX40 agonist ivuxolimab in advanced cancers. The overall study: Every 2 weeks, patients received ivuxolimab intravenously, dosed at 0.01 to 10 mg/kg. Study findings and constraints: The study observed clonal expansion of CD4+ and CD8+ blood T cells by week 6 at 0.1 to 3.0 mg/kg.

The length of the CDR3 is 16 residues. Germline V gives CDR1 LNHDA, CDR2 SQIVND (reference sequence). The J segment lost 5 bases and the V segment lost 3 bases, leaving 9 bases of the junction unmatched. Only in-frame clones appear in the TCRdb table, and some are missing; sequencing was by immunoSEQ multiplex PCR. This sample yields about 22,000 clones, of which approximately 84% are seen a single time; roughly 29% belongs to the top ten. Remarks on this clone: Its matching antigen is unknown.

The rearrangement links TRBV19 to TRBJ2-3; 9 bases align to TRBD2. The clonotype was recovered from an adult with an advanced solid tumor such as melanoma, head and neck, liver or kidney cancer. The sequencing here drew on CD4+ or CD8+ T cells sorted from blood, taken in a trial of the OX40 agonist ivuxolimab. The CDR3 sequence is CASSMLREGLEDTQYF. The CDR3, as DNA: TGTGCCAGTAGTATGTTGCGGGAGGGCTTGGAAGATACGCAGTATTTT.